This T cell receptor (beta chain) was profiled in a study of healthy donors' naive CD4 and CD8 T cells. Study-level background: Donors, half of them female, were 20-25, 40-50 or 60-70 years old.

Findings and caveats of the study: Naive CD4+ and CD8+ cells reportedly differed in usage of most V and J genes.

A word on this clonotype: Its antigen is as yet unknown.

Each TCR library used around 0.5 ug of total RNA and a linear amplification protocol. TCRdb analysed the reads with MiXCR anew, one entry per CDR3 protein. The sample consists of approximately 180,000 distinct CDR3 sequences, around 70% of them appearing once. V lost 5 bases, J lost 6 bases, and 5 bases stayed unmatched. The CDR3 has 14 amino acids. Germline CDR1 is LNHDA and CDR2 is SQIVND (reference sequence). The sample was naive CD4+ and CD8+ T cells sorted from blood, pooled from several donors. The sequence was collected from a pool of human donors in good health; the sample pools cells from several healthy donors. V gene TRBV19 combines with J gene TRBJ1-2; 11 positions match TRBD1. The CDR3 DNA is TGTGCCAGTAGTGTGCCGGGACAGGGGGATGGCTACACCTTC. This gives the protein CASSVPGQGDGYTF.